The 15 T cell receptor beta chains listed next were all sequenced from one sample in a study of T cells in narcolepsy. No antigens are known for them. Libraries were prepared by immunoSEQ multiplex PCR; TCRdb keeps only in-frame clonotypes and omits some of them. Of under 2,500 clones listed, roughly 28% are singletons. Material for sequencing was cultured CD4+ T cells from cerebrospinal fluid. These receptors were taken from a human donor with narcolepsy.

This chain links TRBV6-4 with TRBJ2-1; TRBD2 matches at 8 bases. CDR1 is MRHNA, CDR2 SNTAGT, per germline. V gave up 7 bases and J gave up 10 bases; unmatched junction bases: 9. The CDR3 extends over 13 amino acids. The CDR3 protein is CASIKRGGGEQFF. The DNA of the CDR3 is TGTGCCAGCATTAAACGGGGGGGAGGGGAGCAGTTCTTC.

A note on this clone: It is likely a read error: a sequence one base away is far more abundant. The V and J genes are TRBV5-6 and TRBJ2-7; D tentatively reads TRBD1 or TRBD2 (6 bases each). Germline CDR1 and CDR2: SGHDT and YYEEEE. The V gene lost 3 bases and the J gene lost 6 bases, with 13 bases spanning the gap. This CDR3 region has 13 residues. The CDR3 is CASSSGRGGEQYF. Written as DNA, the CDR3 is TGTGCCAGCAGCTCGGGCAGGGGAGGCGAGCAGTACTTC. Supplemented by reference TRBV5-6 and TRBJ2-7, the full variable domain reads DAGVTQSPTHLIKTRGQQVTLRCSPKSGHDTVSWYQQALGQGPQFIFQYYEEEERQRGNFPDRFSGHQFPNYSSELNVNALLLGDSALYLCASSSGRGGEQYFGPGTRLTVT.

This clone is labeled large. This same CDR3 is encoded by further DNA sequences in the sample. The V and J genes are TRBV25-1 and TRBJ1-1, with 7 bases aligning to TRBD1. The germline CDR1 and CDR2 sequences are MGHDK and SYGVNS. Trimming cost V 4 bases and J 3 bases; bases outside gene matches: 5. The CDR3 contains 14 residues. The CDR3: CASSVGDRYTEAFF. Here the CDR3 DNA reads TGTGCCAGCAGTGTTGGGGACAGATACACTGAAGCTTTCTTT.

DNA of the CDR3: TGTGCCAGCAGCGGCCCCCGGGACAGGGAATTTGGCTATGGCTACACCTTC. It codes for CASSGPRDREFGYGYTF. This chain uses TRBV9 with TRBJ1-2; 9 nucleotides agree with TRBD1. Per germline, CDR1 SGDLS and CDR2 YYNGEE. V trimming: 3 bases; J trimming: 4 bases; junction bases outside the gene matches: 13. The CDR3 loop spans 17 amino acids.

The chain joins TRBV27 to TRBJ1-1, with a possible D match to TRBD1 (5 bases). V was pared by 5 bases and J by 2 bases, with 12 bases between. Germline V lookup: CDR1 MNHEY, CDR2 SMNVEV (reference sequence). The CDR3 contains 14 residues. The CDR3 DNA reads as TGTGCCAGCAGTAGGGGAAAGGTCAACACTGAAGCTTTCTTT. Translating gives CASSRGKVNTEAFF.

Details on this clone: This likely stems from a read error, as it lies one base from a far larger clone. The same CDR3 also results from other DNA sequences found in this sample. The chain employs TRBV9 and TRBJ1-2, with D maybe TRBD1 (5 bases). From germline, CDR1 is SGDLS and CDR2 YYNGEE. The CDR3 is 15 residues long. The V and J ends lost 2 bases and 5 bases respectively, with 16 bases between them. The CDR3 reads CASSVGGAGGYGYTF. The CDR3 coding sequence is TGTGCCAGCAGCGTTGGGGGAGCCGGGGGATATGGCTACACCTTC.

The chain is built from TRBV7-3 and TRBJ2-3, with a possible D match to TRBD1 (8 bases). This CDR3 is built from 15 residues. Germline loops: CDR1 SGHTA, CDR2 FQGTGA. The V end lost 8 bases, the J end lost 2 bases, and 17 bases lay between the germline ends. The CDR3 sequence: CASADRGGATDTQYF. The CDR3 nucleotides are TGTGCCAGCGCTGACAGGGGAGGGGCCACAGATACGCAGTATTTT.

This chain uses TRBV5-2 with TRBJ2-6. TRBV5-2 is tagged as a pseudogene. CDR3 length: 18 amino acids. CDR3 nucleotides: TGTGCCAGCAACATAGGACGAGAGTACCAAAGTCGGGCCAACGTCCTGACTTTC. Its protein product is CASNIGREYQSRANVLTF.

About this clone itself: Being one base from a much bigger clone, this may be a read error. The CDR3, as DNA: TGTGCCAGCAGTGCCGAACTAGCGGGCCGACACACAGATACGCAGTATTTT. Protein sequence: CASSAELAGRHTDTQYF. The chain combines TRBV6-4 with TRBJ2-3, with TRBD2 identical over 9 bases. Trimming removed 4 bases from V and 2 bases from J; junction bases left unmatched: 10. The V gene's germline CDR1 is MRHNA and CDR2 SNTAGT. This CDR3 region has 17 residues.

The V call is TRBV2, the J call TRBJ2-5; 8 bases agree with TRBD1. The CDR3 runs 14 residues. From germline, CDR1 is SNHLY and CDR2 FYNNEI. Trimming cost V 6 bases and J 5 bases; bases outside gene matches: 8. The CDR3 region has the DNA TGTGCCAGCAGGGCCCCCAGGGGGCAGGAGACCCAGTACTTC. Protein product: CASRAPRGQETQYF. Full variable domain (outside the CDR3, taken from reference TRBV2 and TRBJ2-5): EPEVTQTPSHQVTQMGQEVILRCVPISNHLYFYWYRQILGQKVEFLVSFYNNEISEKSEIFDDQFSVERPDGSNFTLKIRSTKLEDSAMYFCASRAPRGQETQYFGPGTRLLVL.

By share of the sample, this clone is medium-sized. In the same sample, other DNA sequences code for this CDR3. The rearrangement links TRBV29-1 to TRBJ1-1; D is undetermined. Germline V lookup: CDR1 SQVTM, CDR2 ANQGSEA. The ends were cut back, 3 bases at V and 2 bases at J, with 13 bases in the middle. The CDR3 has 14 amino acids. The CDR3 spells CSVERRLANTEAFF. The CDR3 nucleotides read TGCAGCGTTGAGCGACGGCTGGCCAACACTGAAGCTTTCTTT.

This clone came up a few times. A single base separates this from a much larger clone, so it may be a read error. The CDR3 sequence is CATSARGVRGEKLFF. The CDR3, as DNA: TGTGCCACCAGCGCACGGGGGGTCCGGGGTGAAAAACTGTTTTTT. The chain combines TRBV9 with TRBJ1-4; D possibly corresponds to TRBD1 (5 bases). This CDR3 is built from 15 residues. The germline CDR1 and CDR2 sequences are SGDLS and YYNGEE. Full variable domain (missing parts from reference TRBV9 and TRBJ1-4): DSGVTQTPKHLITATGQRVTLRCSPRSGDLSVYWYQQSLDQGLQFLIQYYNGEERAKGNILERFSAQQFPDLHSELNLSSLELGDSALYFCATSARGVRGEKLFFGSGTQLSVL.

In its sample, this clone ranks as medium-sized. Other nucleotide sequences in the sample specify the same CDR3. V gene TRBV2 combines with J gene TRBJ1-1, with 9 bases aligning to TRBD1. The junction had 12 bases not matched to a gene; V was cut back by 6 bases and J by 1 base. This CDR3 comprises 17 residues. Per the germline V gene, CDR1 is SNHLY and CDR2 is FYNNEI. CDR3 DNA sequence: TGTGCCAGCAGGAGGGAGGGACAGGGTAACCCGAACACTGAAGCTTTCTTT. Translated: CASRREGQGNPNTEAFF.

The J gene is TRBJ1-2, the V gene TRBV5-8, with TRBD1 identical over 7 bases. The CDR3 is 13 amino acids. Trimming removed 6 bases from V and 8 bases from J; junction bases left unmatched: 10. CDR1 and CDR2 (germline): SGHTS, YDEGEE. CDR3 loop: CASNLIGGWGYTF. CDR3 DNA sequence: TGTGCCAGCAACCTGATAGGGGGCTGGGGCTACACCTTC.

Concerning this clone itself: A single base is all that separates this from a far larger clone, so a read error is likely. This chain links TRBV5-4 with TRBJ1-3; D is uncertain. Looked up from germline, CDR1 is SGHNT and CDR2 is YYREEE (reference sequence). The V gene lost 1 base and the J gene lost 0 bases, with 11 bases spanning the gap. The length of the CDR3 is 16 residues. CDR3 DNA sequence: TGTGCCAGCAGCTTGTTAGGAACCCACTCTGGAAACACCATATATTTT. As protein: CASSLLGTHSGNTIYF. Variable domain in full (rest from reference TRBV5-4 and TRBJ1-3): ETGVTQSPTHLIKTRGQQVTLRCSSQSGHNTVSWYQQALGQGPQFIFQYYREEENGRGNFPPRFSGLQFPNYSSELNVNALELDDSALYLCASSLLGTHSGNTIYFGEGSWLTVV.